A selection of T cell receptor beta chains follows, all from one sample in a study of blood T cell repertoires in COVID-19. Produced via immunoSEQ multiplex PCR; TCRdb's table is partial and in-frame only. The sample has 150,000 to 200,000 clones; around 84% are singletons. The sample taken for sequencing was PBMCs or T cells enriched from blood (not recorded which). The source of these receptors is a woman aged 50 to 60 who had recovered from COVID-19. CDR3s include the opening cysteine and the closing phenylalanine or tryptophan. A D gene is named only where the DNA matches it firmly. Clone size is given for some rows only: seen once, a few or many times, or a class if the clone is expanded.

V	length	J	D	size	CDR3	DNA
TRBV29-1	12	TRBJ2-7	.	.	CSVGDSTYEQYF	TGCAGCGTTGGTGACAGCACCTACGAGCAGTACTTC
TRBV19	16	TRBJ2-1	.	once	CASSIGHSDPYNEQFF	TGTGCCAGTAGTATAGGGCATAGCGACCCCTACAATGAGCAGTTCTTC
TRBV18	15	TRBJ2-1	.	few	CASSRRDSNSNEQFF	TGTGCCAGCTCCCGCCGAGACTCCAACTCCAATGAGCAGTTCTTC
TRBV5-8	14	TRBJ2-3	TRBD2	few	CASSFGGGADTQYF	TGTGCCAGCAGCTTCGGCGGGGGTGCAGATACGCAGTATTTT
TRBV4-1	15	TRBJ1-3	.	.	CASSQEAGPLYTIYF	TGCGCCAGCAGCCAAGAGGCAGGTCCTTTATACACCATATATTTT
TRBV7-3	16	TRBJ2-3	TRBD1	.	CASSPIPGQLTDTQYF	TGTGCCAGCAGCCCTATCCCGGGACAGCTTACAGATACGCAGTATTTT
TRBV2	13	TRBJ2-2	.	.	CASLREVTGELFF	TGTGCCAGCCTCAGGGAGGTCACCGGGGAGCTGTTTTTT
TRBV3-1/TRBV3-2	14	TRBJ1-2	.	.	CASSQEAITSRYTF	TGTGCCAGCAGCCAAGAAGCGATTACAAGCCGATACACCTTC
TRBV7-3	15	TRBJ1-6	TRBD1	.	CASSSAGTVNSPLHF	TGTGCCAGCAGCTCGGCCGGGACAGTAAATTCACCCCTCCACTTT
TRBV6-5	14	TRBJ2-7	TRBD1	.	CASKHGQELYEQYF	TGTGCCAGCAAACACGGACAGGAGTTATACGAGCAGTACTTC
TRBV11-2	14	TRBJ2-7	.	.	CASSWRRAMDEQYF	TGTGCCAGCAGCTGGAGGAGGGCCATGGACGAGCAGTACTTC
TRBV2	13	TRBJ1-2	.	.	CASREAQLYGYTF	TGTGCCAGCAGGGAAGCACAGCTCTATGGCTACACCTTC
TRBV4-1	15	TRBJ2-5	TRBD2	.	CASSQVLLAGETQYF	TGCGCCAGCAGCCAAGTGCTGCTAGCGGGAGAGACCCAGTACTTC
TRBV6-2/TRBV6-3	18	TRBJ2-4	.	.	CASSYGRGPGEAKNIQYF	TGTGCCAGCAGTTACGGTAGAGGTCCCGGGGAGGCCAAAAACATTCAGTACTTC
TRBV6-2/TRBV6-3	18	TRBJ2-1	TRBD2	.	CASSYSRLGGSGSSEQFF	TGTGCCAGCAGTTACTCCCGCTTGGGGGGTAGCGGGAGTAGTGAGCAGTTCTTC
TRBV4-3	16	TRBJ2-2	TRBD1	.	CASSQFPGGVGGELFF	TGCGCCAGCAGCCAATTCCCAGGGGGAGTTGGCGGGGAGCTGTTTTTT
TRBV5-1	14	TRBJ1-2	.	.	CASSLGGNDYGYTF	TGCGCCAGCAGCTTGGGAGGGAACGACTATGGCTACACCTTC
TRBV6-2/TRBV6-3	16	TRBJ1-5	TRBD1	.	CASSKSQGVRNQPQHF	TGTGCCAGCAGTAAGTCTCAGGGGGTTCGCAATCAGCCCCAGCATTTT
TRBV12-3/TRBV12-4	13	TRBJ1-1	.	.	CASSTRQESEAFF	TGTGCCAGCAGTACCCGACAGGAGTCTGAAGCTTTCTTT
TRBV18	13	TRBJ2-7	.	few	CASSPEQDYEQYF	TGTGCCAGCTCACCTGAACAGGACTACGAGCAGTACTTC
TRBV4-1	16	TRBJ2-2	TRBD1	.	CASSQPGTGRFGELFF	TGCGCCAGCAGCCAACCGGGGACAGGGAGGTTCGGGGAGCTGTTTTTT
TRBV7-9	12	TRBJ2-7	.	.	CASSVAAGEQYF	TGTGCCAGCAGCGTAGCCGCGGGCGAGCAGTACTTC
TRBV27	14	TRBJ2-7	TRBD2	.	CASSLIGGGYEQYF	TGTGCCAGCAGTTTAATCGGCGGGGGTTACGAGCAGTACTTC
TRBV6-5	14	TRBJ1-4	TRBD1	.	CASETGGRNEKLFF	TGTGCCAGCGAAACAGGGGGGAGAAATGAAAAACTGTTTTTT
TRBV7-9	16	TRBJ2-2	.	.	CASSFRDKSNTGELFF	TGTGCCAGCAGCTTCCGAGACAAGTCGAACACCGGGGAGCTGTTTTTT
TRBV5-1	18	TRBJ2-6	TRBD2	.	CASSLKRGPSSGANVLTF	TGCGCCAGCAGCTTGAAGCGGGGCCCTAGCTCTGGGGCCAACGTCCTGACTTTC
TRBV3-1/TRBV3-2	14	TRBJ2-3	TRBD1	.	CASSQSGGGDTQYF	TGTGCCAGCAGCCAATCAGGGGGCGGTGATACGCAGTATTTT
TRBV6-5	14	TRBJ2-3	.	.	CASSYYSSTDTQYF	TGTGCCAGCAGTTACTACAGCTCCACAGATACGCAGTATTTT
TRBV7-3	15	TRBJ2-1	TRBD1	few	CASSRDRGLFNEQFF	TGTGCCAGCAGCCGCGACAGGGGGCTGTTCAATGAGCAGTTCTTC
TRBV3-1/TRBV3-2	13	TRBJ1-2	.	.	CASSQQGGYGYTF	TGTGCCAGCAGCCAGCAGGGAGGCTATGGCTACACCTTC
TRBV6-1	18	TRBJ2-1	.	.	CASSVEGERRGWGNEQFF	TGTGCCAGCAGTGTAGAGGGTGAACGCCGGGGGTGGGGCAATGAGCAGTTCTTC
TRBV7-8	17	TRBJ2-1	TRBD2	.	CASSLVGTSGLFDEQFF	TGTGCCAGCAGCTTAGTTGGGACTAGCGGGTTGTTCGATGAGCAGTTCTTC